Following are 20 T cell receptor beta chains from one sample sequenced in a study of OX40 agonist ivuxolimab in advanced cancers. Sequencing used immunoSEQ multiplex PCR; TCRdb keeps in-frame clones, though not all of them. In the table there are 70,000 to 85,000 clones, around four fifths of which are singletons. This material consisted of CD4+ or CD8+ T cells sorted from blood, taken in a trial of the OX40 agonist ivuxolimab. Source of these receptors: an adult with an advanced solid tumor such as melanoma, head and neck, liver or kidney cancer.

V usage is TRBV2 and J usage is TRBJ2-4, with D possibly being TRBD2 (5 bases). Germline V gene sequence: CDR1 SNHLY, CDR2 FYNNEI. The V and J ends lost 8 bases and 2 bases respectively, with 10 bases between them. CDR3 length equals 13 residues. CDR3 protein: CASGGPPKNIQYF. The CDR3, as DNA: TGTGCCAGCGGCGGGCCTCCCAAAAACATTCAGTACTTC.

This chain connects TRBV5-8 to TRBJ2-3; 8 bases are a match to TRBD1. V shed 5 bases and J 9 bases; nucleotides not matched to a gene: 5. Germline CDR1 reads SGHTS; CDR2 reads YDEGEE. The CDR3 is 12 residues long. This CDR3 reads CASSMTGDTQYF. The DNA of the CDR3 is TGTGCCAGCAGTATGACAGGGGACACGCAGTATTTT.

The rearrangement joins TRBV19 to TRBJ1-1, with TRBD1 as a possible D gene (5 bases). The CDR3 extends over 12 amino acids. Per germline, CDR1 LNHDA and CDR2 SQIVND (reference sequence). Trimming stripped 4 bases from V and 4 bases from J, with 7 bases between. CDR3 in amino acids: CASSTGLTEAFF. CDR3 DNA: TGTGCCAGTAGTACAGGGCTCACTGAAGCTTTCTTT.

This chain uses TRBV6-1 with TRBJ2-1, with TRBD2 identical over 8 bases. The CDR3 sequence is 17 residues long. The germline V gene has CDR1 MNHNS and CDR2 SASEGT. V shed 0 bases, J shed 3 bases, and the junction held 7 bases outside the gene matches. CDR3 sequence (DNA): TGTGCCAGCAGTGAAGCGAGAGCGGGAGCGTTCTACAATGAGCAGTTCTTC. Encoded protein: CASSEARAGAFYNEQFF.

This clone has just a few counts. This chain joins TRBV7-9 and TRBJ1-2; D gene unclear. The CDR3 consists of 15 residues. CDR1 is SEHNR, CDR2 FQNEAQ, per germline (reference sequence). V lost 1 base and J lost 8, with 17 bases in between. The CDR3 loop is CASSLGGTSGKGYTF. The CDR3 region has the DNA TGTGCCAGCAGCTTAGGGGGTACGAGCGGGAAAGGCTACACCTTC. The whole variable domain, filled in from reference TRBV7-9 and TRBJ1-2, reads DTGVSQNPRHKITKRGQNVTFRCDPISEHNRLYWYRQTLGQGPEFLTYFQNEAQLEKSRLLSDRFSAERPKGSFSTLEIQRTEQGDSAMYLCASSLGGTSGKGYTFGSGTRLTVV.

The chain recombines TRBV27 with TRBJ2-5; D gene uncertain. The CDR3 is 14 amino acids. The V end was cut by 1 base, the J end by 0 bases, with 6 bases between. Per the germline V gene, CDR1 is MNHEY and CDR2 is SMNVEV (reference sequence). The CDR3 here is CASSLLGYQETQYF. The DNA for the CDR3 is TGTGCCAGCAGTTTATTAGGGTACCAAGAGACCCAGTACTTC.

This clone was recorded once. CDR3 nucleotides: TGTGCCAGCAGCTCCTCTGGCTCCAACACTGAAGCTTTCTTT. This translates into CASSSSGSNTEAFF. The rearrangement joins TRBV7-9 to TRBJ1-1; unclear D gene. In germline, CDR1 is SEHNR, CDR2 FQNEAQ (reference sequence). The CDR3 length is 14 residues. V dropped 4 bases and J dropped 2 bases, with 11 bases sitting between them.

This clone was seen only a few times. V and J are TRBV25-1 and TRBJ1-3; D uncertain. V lost 5 bases and J lost 5, with 4 bases in between. CDR1 and CDR2 from the germline V gene are MGHDK and SYGVNS. The CDR3 sequence is 11 residues long. The CDR3: CASSPRNTIYF. CDR3 nucleotides: TGTGCCAGCAGTCCTAGAAACACCATATATTTT.

The genes are TRBV6-5 and TRBJ2-5; TRBD1 might be the D (7 bases). The germline V and J ends were trimmed by 1 base and 8 bases, with 11 bases remaining between them. Germline CDR1 MNHEY, CDR2 SVGAGI. CDR3 length: 13 residues. The CDR3 sequence is CASSYFRGDTQYF. CDR3 coding DNA: TGTGCCAGCAGTTACTTCAGGGGGGACACCCAGTACTTC.

The rearrangement links TRBV5-1 to TRBJ2-6; TRBD2 is a possible D gene (5 bases). The V end was cut by 3 bases, the J end by 2 bases, with 6 bases between. CDR1 is SGHRS, CDR2 YFSETQ, per germline. The CDR3 has 14 residues. The CDR3 region has the DNA TGCGCCAGCAGCTGGGGAGCTGGGGCCAACGTCCTGACTTTC. It yields the protein CASSWGAGANVLTF.

This clone showed up just once. V and J are TRBV7-8 and TRBJ1-1; D is ambiguous. CDR1 is SGHVS and CDR2 is FQNEAQ in the germline V gene. Trimming left V 1 base short and J 5 bases short, with 8 bases between. The CDR3 sequence is 13 residues long. CDR3: CASSLDGRTEAFF. The CDR3 nucleotides read TGTGCCAGCAGCTTAGACGGGAGAACTGAAGCTTTCTTT.

CDR3 nucleotide sequence: TGTGCCAGCAGAAGTAAAGCCGAGTTTGCGGTCAATCAGCCCCAGCATTTT. Translating it yields CASRSKAEFAVNQPQHF. The genes are TRBV28 and TRBJ1-5; D ambiguous. The CDR3 consists of 17 residues. The V end lost 6 bases, the J end lost 3 bases, and 21 bases lay between the germline ends. Per the germline V gene, CDR1 is MDHEN and CDR2 is SYDVKM.

This chain joins TRBV29-1 and TRBJ2-5; D tentatively reads TRBD1 or TRBD2 (6 bases each). This CDR3 is 15 amino acids long. Trimming removed 4 bases at V and 3 bases at J, with 18 bases between. Germline CDR1 and CDR2: SQVTM and ANQGSEA. CDR3 bases: TGCAGCGTTGGGAGGGAACGCAGGGGCGAAGAGACCCAGTACTTC. Amino acids: CSVGRERRGEETQYF.

The chain uses TRBV28 and TRBJ1-4, with a weak D call TRBD1 (5 bases). The V end lost 3 bases, the J end lost 7 bases, and 9 bases lay between the germline ends. The CDR3 runs 13 residues. Per germline, CDR1 MDHEN and CDR2 SYDVKM. The CDR3 spells CASSFTGGEKLFF. The CDR3 region has the DNA TGTGCCAGCAGTTTCACAGGAGGTGAAAAACTGTTTTTT.

The chain uses TRBV28 and TRBJ1-5; D unresolved. The length of the CDR3 is 12 residues. Germline assignment: CDR1 MDHEN and CDR2 SYDVKM. V lost 8 bases and J lost 0, with 5 bases in between. CDR3 protein: CASQYSNQPQHF. For the CDR3, the DNA is TGTGCCAGCCAGTATAGCAATCAGCCCCAGCATTTT.

The chain links TRBV21-1 to TRBJ2-7; the table calls TRBD1, which could not be checked here. TRBV21-1 is described as a pseudogene. This CDR3 has 15 amino acids. CDR3 DNA sequence: TGTGCCAGCAGCAACAGGGGGTCTACGTCCTACGAGCAGTACTTC. This translates into CASSNRGSTSYEQYF.

The V and J genes are TRBV7-9 and TRBJ2-6; D possibly matches TRBD1 or TRBD2 (5 bases each). Per germline, CDR1 SEHNR and CDR2 FQNEAQ (reference sequence). The CDR3 contains 16 residues. V lost 5 bases, J lost 3 bases, and 14 bases lay in between. CDR3 nucleotides: TGTGCCAGCAGCCCCTCGGGACGGGGTGGGGCCAACGTCCTGACTTTC. Its translation is CASSPSGRGGANVLTF.

This clone was observed a few times. The J gene is TRBJ1-2, the V gene TRBV18; 7 nucleotides align to TRBD1. The CDR3 has 13 amino acids. Germline CDR1 KGHSH, CDR2 LQKENI. With V trimmed by 5 bases and J by 6 bases, 6 bases remained unmatched. CDR3 loop: CASSKRGPDGYTF. In nucleotides, the CDR3 is TGTGCCAGCTCAAAGAGGGGGCCGGATGGCTACACCTTC.

The genes are TRBV18 and TRBJ1-5; D is uncertain. Trimming removed 3 bases at V and 6 bases at J, with 12 bases between. The CDR3 is made up of 14 amino acids. The germline V gene has CDR1 KGHSH and CDR2 LQKENI. CDR3 bases: TGTGCCAGCTCACCCGGAGGGAAAGCTCAGCCCCAGCATTTT. It codes for CASSPGGKAQPQHF.

J is TRBJ1-2 and V is TRBV6-6; the D gene is possibly TRBD1 (5 bases). CDR3 size: 13 residues. V was trimmed by 5 bases and J by 7 bases, leaving 14 bases between them. CDR1 is MNHNY and CDR2 is SVGAGI in the germline V gene (reference sequence). CDR3 region: CASSKGQGLGYTF. Written as DNA, the CDR3 is TGTGCCAGCAGTAAAGGTCAGGGTCTTGGCTACACCTTC.